Ten or more counts support the clone carrying this T cell receptor beta chain. This CDR3 contains 14 residues. CDR1 is MDHEN, CDR2 SYDVKM, per germline. Germline trimming cut 5 bases from V and 6 bases from J; bases unmatched to any gene: 5. The data derive from a study of T cells in Graves' hyperthyroidism and ophthalmopathy. RNA transcripts yielded amplified TCR beta CDR3 regions. The HTBI set primed first-round TCR CDR3 RT-PCR. TCRdb recomputed calls from the multiplex PCR reads with MiXCR, one row per CDR3 protein. This table holds about 530,000 distinct CDR3 sequences, approximately 17% found once.

J is TRBJ2-1 and V is TRBV28; 9 nucleotides align to TRBD1. The sample was blood. The clonotype originates from a woman in her late teens or twenties with Graves' ophthalmopathy. CDR3 residues: CASSDRTGVNEQFF. Written as DNA, the CDR3 is TGTGCCAGCAGTGACCGGACAGGGGTCAATGAGCAGTTCTTC.